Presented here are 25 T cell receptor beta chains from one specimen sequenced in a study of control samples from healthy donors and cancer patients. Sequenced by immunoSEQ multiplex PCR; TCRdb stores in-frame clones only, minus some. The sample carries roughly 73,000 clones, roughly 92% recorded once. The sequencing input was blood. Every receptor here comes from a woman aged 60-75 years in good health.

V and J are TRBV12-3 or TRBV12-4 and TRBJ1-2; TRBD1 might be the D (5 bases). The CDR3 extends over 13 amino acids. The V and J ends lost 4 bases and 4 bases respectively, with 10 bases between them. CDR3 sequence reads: CASSSQTVYGYTF. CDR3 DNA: TGTGCCAGCAGTTCCCAGACAGTCTATGGCTACACCTTC.

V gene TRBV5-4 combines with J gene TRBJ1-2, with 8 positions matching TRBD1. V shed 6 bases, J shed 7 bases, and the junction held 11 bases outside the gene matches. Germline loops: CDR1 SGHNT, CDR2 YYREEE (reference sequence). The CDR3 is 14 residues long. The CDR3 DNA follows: TGTGCCAGCACAACCCTGCAGGGGGCCGGTGGCTACACCTTC. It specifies CASTTLQGAGGYTF.

The CDR3 DNA follows: TGCGCCAGCAGCCAAGCTCCCGCAGGGATTGGAAACACCATATATTTT. Translation: CASSQAPAGIGNTIYF. V gene TRBV4-1 combines with J gene TRBJ1-3, with D perhaps matching TRBD1 (5 bases). The germline CDR1 and CDR2 sequences are MGHRA and YSYEKL. The CDR3 is 16 amino acids. Trimming took 1 base from V and 3 from J, leaving 13 bases between them.

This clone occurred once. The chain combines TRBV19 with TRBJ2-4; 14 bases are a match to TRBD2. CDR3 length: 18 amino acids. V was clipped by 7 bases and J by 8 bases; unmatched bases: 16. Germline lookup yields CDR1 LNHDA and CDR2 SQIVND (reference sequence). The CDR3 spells CASTTSGTSGRVEDIQYF. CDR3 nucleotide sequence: TGTGCCAGTACCACCTCCGGGACTAGCGGGAGAGTTGAGGACATTCAGTACTTC. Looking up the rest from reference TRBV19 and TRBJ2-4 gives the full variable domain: DGGITQSPKYLFRKEGQNVTLSCEQNLNHDAMYWYRQDPGQGLRLIYYSQIVNDFQKGDIAEGYSVSREKKESFPLTVTSAQKNPTAFYLCASTTSGTSGRVEDIQYFGAGTRLSVL.

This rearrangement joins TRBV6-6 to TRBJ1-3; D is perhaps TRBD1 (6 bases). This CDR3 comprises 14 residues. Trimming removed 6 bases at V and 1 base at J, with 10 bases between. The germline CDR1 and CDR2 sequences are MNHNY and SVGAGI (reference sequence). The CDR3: CASSDTGSGNTIYF. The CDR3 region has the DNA TGTGCCAGCAGCGATACAGGGTCTGGAAACACCATATATTTT.

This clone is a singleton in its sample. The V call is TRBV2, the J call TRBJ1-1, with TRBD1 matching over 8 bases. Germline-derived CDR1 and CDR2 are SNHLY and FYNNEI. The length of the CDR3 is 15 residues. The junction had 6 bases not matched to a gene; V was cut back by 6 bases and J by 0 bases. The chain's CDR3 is CASRLRTGLNTEAFF. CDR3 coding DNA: TGTGCCAGCAGACTCAGGACAGGGTTGAACACTGAAGCTTTCTTT. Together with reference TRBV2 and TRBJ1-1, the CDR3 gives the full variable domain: EPEVTQTPSHQVTQMGQEVILRCVPISNHLYFYWYRQILGQKVEFLVSFYNNEISEKSEIFDDQFSVERPDGSNFTLKIRSTKLEDSAMYFCASRLRTGLNTEAFFGQGTRLTVV.

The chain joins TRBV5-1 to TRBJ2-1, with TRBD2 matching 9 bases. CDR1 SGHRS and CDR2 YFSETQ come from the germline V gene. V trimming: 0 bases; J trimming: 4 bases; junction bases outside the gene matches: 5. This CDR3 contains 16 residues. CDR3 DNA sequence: TGCGCCAGCAGCTTGGCCCTAGCGGGACCTTACAATGAGCAGTTCTTC. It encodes CASSLALAGPYNEQFF.

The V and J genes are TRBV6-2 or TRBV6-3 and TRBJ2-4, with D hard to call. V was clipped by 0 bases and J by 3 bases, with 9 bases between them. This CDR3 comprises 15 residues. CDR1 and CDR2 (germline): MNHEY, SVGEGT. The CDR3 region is CASSYSSESKNIQYF. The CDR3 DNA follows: TGTGCCAGCAGTTACTCGTCAGAGAGCAAAAACATTCAGTACTTC.

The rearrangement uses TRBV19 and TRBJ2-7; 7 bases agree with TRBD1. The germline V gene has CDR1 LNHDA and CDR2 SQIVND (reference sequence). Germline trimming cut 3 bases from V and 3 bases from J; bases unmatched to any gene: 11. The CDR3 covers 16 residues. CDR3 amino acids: CASSIGLSQGNYEQYF. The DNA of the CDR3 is TGTGCCAGTAGTATCGGTCTGTCACAGGGGAACTACGAGCAGTACTTC.

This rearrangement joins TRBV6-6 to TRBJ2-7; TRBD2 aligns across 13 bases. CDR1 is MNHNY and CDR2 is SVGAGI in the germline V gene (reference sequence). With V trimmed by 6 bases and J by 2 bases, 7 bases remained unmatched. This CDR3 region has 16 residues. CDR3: CASRVTSGRPPYEQYF. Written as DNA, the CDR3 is TGTGCCAGCAGAGTGACTAGCGGGAGGCCCCCCTACGAGCAGTACTTC.

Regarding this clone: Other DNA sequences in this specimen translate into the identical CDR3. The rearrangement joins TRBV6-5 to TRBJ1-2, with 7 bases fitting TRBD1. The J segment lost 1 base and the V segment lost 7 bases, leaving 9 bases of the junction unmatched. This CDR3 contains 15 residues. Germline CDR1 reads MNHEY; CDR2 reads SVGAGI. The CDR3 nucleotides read TGTGCCAGCATAGCTACGAGGGGGCATAACTATGGCTACACCTTC. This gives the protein CASIATRGHNYGYTF.

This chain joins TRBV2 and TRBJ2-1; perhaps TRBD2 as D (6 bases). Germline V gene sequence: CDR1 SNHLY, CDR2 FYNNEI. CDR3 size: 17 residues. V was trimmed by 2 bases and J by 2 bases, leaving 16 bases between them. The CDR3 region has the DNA TGTGCCAGCAGTGAATGGGCCGCGGAGGGTCCCTACAATGAGCAGTTCTTC. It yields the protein CASSEWAAEGPYNEQFF.

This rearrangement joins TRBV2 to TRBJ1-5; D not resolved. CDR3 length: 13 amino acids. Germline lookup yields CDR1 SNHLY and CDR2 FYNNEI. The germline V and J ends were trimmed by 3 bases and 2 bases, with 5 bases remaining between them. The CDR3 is CASSDQGNQPQHF. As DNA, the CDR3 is TGTGCCAGCAGTGATCAGGGCAATCAGCCCCAGCATTTT.

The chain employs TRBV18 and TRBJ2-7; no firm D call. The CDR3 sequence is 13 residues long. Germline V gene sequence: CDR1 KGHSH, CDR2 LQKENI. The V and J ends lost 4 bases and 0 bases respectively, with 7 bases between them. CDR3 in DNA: TGTGCCAGCTCACAGGCCGACTCCTACGAGCAGTACTTC. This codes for CASSQADSYEQYF.

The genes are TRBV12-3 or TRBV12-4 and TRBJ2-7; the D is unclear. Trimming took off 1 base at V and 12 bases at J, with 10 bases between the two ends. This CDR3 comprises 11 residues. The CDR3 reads CASSLEGFSYF. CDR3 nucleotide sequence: TGTGCCAGCAGTTTAGAAGGGTTTTCGTACTTC.

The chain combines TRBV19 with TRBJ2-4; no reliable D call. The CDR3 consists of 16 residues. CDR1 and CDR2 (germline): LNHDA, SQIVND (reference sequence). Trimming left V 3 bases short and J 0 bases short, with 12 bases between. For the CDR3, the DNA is TGTGCCAGTAGTATTGACACCCGATTAGCCAAAAACATTCAGTACTTC. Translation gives CASSIDTRLAKNIQYF.

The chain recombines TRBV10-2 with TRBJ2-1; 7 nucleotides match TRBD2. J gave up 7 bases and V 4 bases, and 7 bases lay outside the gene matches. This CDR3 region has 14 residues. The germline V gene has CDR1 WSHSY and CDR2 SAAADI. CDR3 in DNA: TGCGCCAGCAGTGTTGGGAGGGCCAAAAATGAGCAGTTCTTC. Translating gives CASSVGRAKNEQFF.

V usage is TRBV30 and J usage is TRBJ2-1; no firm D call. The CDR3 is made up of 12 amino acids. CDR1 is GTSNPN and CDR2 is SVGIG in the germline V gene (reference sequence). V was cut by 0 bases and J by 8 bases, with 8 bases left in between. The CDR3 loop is CAWSVRVYEQFF. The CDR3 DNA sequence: TGTGCCTGGAGTGTACGCGTATATGAGCAGTTCTTC.

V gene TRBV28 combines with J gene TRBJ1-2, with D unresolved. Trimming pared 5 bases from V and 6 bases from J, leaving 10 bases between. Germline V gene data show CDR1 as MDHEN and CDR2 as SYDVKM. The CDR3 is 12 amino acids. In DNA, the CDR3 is TGTGCCAGCAGTCTCTGGAGCGATGGCTACACCTTC. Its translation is CASSLWSDGYTF.

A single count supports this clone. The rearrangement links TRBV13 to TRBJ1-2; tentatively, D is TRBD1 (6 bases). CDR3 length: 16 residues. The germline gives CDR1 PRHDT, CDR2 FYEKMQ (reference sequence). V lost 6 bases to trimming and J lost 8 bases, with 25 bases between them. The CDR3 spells CASSSDQGTPEEGYTF. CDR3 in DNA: TGTGCCAGCAGTTCAGACCAGGGGACACCTGAGGAAGGCTACACCTTC.

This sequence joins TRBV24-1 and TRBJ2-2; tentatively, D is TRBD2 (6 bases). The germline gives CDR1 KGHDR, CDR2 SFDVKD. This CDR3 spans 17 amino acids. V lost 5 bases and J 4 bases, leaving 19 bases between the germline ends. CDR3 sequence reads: CATSALGTPGFTGELFF. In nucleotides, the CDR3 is TGTGCCACCAGTGCTCTCGGGACTCCCGGATTCACCGGGGAGCTGTTTTTT.

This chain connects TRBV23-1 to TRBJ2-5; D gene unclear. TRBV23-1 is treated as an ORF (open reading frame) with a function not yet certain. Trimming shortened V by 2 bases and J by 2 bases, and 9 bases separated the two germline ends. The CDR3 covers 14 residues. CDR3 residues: CASSQMQPQETQYF. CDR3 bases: TGCGCCAGCAGTCAAATGCAGCCACAAGAGACCCAGTACTTC.

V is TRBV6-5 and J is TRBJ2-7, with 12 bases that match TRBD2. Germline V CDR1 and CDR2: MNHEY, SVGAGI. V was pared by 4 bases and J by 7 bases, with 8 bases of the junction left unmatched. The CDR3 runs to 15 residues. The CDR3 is CASSSKLAGGVEQYF. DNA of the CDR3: TGTGCCAGCAGTTCAAAACTAGCGGGAGGAGTAGAGCAGTACTTC.

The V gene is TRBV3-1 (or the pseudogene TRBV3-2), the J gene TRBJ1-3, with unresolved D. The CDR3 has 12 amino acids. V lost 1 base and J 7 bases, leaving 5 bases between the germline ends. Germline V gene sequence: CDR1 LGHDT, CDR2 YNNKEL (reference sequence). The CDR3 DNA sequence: TGTGCCAGCAGCCAAGTACCGAACACCATATATTTT. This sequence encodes CASSQVPNTIYF.

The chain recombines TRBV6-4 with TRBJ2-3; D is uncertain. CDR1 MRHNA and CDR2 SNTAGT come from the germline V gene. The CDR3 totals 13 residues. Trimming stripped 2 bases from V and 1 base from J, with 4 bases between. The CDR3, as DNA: TGTGCCAGCAGTGACAGGCGCACAGATACGCAGTATTTT. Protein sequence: CASSDRRTDTQYF.